The present T cell receptor (beta chain) was sequenced within a study of cytomegalovirus exposure and HLA in healthy donors. Study as a whole: In terms of ancestry, the Caucasian-associated cluster contained around four fifths of the 350 to 450 genotyped donors. Whole-study findings and limits: A previous analysis found most TCR beta V segments productive roughly 90% or roughly 30% of the time. Reports showed the classifier diagnosing cytomegalovirus status with high specificity and sensitivity. Cytomegalovirus association was listed for approximately 160 TCR beta chains.

The germline gives CDR1 SQVTM, CDR2 ANQGSEA. CDR3 length: 13 residues. Losses at the gene ends were 5 bases for V and 1 base for J; bases not matched to a gene: 2. 60 Vbeta and 13 Jbeta primers were used in PCR. Some clones are missing from TCRdb's copy, which holds only in-frame ones; the method was immunoSEQ multiplex PCR. This table has 130,000 or so clones, around 75% appearing once. A word on this clone: What it recognizes is unknown.

The chain has TRBV29-1 and TRBJ2-3; 8 nucleotides align to TRBD2. Sequenced sample: PBMCs. The TCR originated in a man in his forties in good health and CMV-seronegative. In DNA, the CDR3 is TGCAGCGTTAAAGCGGGGGGCACAGATACGCAGTATTTT. Its translation: CSVKAGGTDTQYF.